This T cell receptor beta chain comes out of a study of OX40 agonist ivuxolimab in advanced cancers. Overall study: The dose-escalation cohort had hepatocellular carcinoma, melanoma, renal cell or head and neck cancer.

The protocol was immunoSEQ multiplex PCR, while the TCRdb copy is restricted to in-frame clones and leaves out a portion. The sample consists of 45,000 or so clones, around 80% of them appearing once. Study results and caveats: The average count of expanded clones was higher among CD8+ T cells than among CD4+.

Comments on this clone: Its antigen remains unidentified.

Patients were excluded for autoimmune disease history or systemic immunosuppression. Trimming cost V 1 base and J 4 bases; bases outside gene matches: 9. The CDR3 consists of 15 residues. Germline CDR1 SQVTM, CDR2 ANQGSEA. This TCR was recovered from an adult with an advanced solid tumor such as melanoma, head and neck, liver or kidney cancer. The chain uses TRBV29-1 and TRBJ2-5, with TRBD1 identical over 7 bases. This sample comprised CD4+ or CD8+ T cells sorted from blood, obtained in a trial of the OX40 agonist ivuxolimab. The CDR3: CSVEAPTGLGETQYF. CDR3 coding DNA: TGCAGCGTTGAAGCTCCGACAGGGTTGGGAGAGACCCAGTACTTC.